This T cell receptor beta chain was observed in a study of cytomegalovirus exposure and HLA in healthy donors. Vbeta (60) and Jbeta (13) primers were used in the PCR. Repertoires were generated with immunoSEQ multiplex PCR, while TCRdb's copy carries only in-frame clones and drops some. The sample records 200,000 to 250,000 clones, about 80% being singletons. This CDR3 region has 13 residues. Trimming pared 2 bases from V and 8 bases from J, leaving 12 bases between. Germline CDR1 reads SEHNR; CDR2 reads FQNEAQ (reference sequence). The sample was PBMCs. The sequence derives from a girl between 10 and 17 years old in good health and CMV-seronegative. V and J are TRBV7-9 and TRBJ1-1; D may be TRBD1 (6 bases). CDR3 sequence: CASSLPTGREAFF. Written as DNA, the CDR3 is TGTGCCAGCAGCTTACCGACAGGTCGGGAAGCTTTCTTT.